This is a list of T cell receptor beta chains from one sample in a study of blood T cell repertoires in COVID-19. This table comes from immunoSEQ multiplex PCR, and its TCRdb copy is limited to in-frame clones, with some not included. The repertoire holds about 50,000 clones, with 75% to 90% as singletons. Sequencing was performed on peripheral blood. The origin of the receptors is a human donor in a cohort sampled during active COVID-19. Each CDR3 is given with its conserved first and last residue. A D gene is named only where the DNA matches it firmly. Not all rows give a size; the values are once, few, many and, for expanded clones, a class.

>.|TRBJ2-3|.|TRBV4-3
CASSQAPGDTQYF
TGCGCCAGCAGCCAAGCCCCAGGGGATACGCAGTATTTT
>.|TRBJ2-7|TRBD2|TRBV6-1
CASSEVPGGYEQYF
TGTGCCAGCAGTGAAGTTCCGGGAGGCTACGAGCAGTACTTC
>.|TRBJ2-7|TRBD2|TRBV27
CASSEGLAGVEQYF
TGTGCCAGCAGTGAGGGACTAGCGGGAGTCGAGCAGTACTTC
>.|TRBJ2-5|.|TRBV5-1
CASSFYGQQQETQYF
TGCGCCAGCAGCTTTTATGGACAGCAACAAGAGACCCAGTACTTC
>.|TRBJ2-5|.|TRBV27
CASSLLGSRETQYF
TGTGCCAGCAGTCTCCTCGGGAGTCGAGAGACCCAGTACTTC
>.|TRBJ1-1|TRBD1|TRBV6-2/TRBV6-3
CASSRGQGLQAFF
TGTGCCAGCAGCCGGGGACAGGGCCTTCAAGCTTTCTTT
>.|TRBJ2-7|TRBD2|TRBV5-1
CASSGTSGMEQYF
TGCGCCAGCAGCGGGACTAGCGGGATGGAGCAGTACTTC
>medium-sized|TRBJ2-7|.|TRBV7-9
CASSSDSLEQYF
TGTGCCAGCAGCTCGGACAGTCTCGAGCAGTACTTC
>.|TRBJ2-3|.|TRBV24-1
CATRDGSGETDTQYF
TGTGCCACCAGGGATGGTAGCGGCGAGACAGATACGCAGTATTTT
>.|TRBJ1-6|.|TRBV13
CASSLGGKGYNSPLHF
TGTGCCAGCAGCTTGGGAGGAAAGGGCTATAATTCACCCCTCCACTTT
>.|TRBJ2-1|TRBD2|TRBV18
CASSPIIGAGGTYNEQFF
TGTGCCAGCTCACCCATTATTGGGGCGGGAGGGACCTACAATGAGCAGTTCTTC
>.|TRBJ1-4|.|TRBV21-1
CASERSGSNEKLFF
TGTGCCAGCGAAAGATCGGGGAGTAATGAAAAACTGTTTTTT
>.|TRBJ1-4|.|TRBV24-1
CATTGNEKLFF
TGTGCCACCACAGGTAATGAAAAACTGTTTTTT
>.|TRBJ1-2|.|TRBV13
CASSLGTAYTF
TGTGCCAGCAGCTTAGGGACAGCCTACACCTTC
>.|TRBJ1-2|TRBD1|TRBV18
CASSPSPGTGDGYTF
TGTGCCAGCTCACCTTCCCCCGGGACAGGGGATGGCTACACCTTC
>.|TRBJ1-1|.|TRBV2
CASRLSGIRTEAFF
TGTGCCAGCAGGCTGTCGGGGATCCGCACTGAAGCTTTCTTT
>.|TRBJ2-4|.|TRBV29-1
CSVEVSEQNIQYF
TGCAGCGTTGAGGTGTCAGAACAAAACATTCAGTACTTC
>.|TRBJ1-1|.|TRBV15
CATSRDQQLNTEAFF
TGTGCCACCAGCAGAGATCAACAGCTGAACACTGAAGCTTTCTTT
>once|TRBJ2-7|.|TRBV6-5
CASSNAGLTYEQYF
TGTGCCAGCAGTAATGCAGGGCTGACCTACGAGCAGTACTTC
>.|TRBJ1-1|.|TRBV11-2
CASSLGGGRGNTEAFF
TGTGCCAGCAGCTTAGGAGGGGGGAGGGGCAACACTGAAGCTTTCTTT
>.|TRBJ2-6|.|TRBV6-1
CASSEVGSGANVLTF
TGTGCCAGCAGTGAAGTCGGGTCCGGGGCCAACGTCCTGACTTTC
>.|TRBJ1-2|.|TRBV19
CASSISVYGYTF
TGTGCCAGTAGTATTTCAGTCTATGGCTACACCTTC
>once|TRBJ2-3|TRBD1|TRBV10-1
CASSESTGADTQYF
TGCGCCAGCAGTGAGTCCACAGGGGCAGATACGCAGTATTTT
>.|TRBJ2-7|.|TRBV4-3
CASSSWQGAYEQYF
TGCGCCAGCAGCTCATGGCAGGGTGCCTACGAGCAGTACTTC
>few|TRBJ1-6|.|TRBV9
CASSLDGHHNSPLHF
TGTGCCAGCAGCCTAGACGGACACCATAATTCACCCCTCCACTTT
>.|TRBJ2-7|.|TRBV11-3
CASSLGRGSSYEQYF
TGTGCCAGCAGTCTAGGAAGAGGGTCCTCCTACGAGCAGTACTTC
>.|TRBJ2-3|TRBD2|TRBV9
CASSPRDSSGGARDTQYF
TGTGCCAGCAGCCCACGAGATTCTAGCGGGGGGGCACGCGATACGCAGTATTTT
>.|TRBJ2-2|TRBD2|TRBV27
CASSDGTSGTGELFF
TGTGCCAGCAGTGACGGGACTAGCGGGACCGGGGAGCTGTTTTTT
>.|TRBJ1-2|.|TRBV9
CASSVAEGLNYGYTF
TGTGCCAGCAGCGTAGCAGAGGGTTTAAACTATGGCTACACCTTC
>.|TRBJ1-5|TRBD1|TRBV3-1/TRBV3-2
CASSRRTGGDQPQHF
TGTGCCAGCAGCCGCAGGACAGGGGGCGATCAGCCCCAGCATTTT
>.|TRBJ2-3|.|TRBV5-5
CASSSVGGTDTQYF
TGTGCCAGCAGCTCTGTCGGAGGCACAGATACGCAGTATTTT
>.|TRBJ2-3|.|TRBV12-1
CASKGNGTGGTTDTQYF
TGTGCCAGCAAGGGAAACGGGACAGGGGGGACCACAGATACGCAGTATTTT
>.|TRBJ2-7|TRBD1|TRBV4-1
CASRGQAPEQYF
TGCGCCAGCAGGGGACAGGCTCCCGAGCAGTACTTC
>.|TRBJ1-1|TRBD1|TRBV7-8
CASSDTGGGTEAFF
TGTGCCAGCAGCGACACAGGGGGGGGCACTGAAGCTTTCTTT
>.|TRBJ2-5|.|TRBV3-1/TRBV3-2
CASSHPPPGGGETQYF
TGTGCCAGCAGCCACCCGCCCCCCGGGGGAGGAGAGACCCAGTACTTC
>once|TRBJ2-7|TRBD1|TRBV5-6
CASSLAGTGPYEQYF
TGTGCCAGCAGCTTGGCCGGGACAGGCCCCTACGAGCAGTACTTC
>.|TRBJ1-2|TRBD1|TRBV7-9
CASSLGQGSGYTF
TGTGCCAGCAGCCTGGGACAGGGAAGCGGCTACACCTTC
>.|TRBJ1-1|.|TRBV2
CASNGRGWAEAFF
TGTGCCAGCAATGGTAGGGGTTGGGCTGAAGCTTTCTTT
>once|TRBJ2-5|TRBD2|TRBV9
CASSVGGGGQETQYF
TGTGCCAGCAGCGTAGGCGGGGGGGGCCAAGAGACCCAGTACTTC
>.|TRBJ1-1|.|TRBV28
CASGVGTVRHNTEAFF
TGTGCCAGCGGAGTTGGTACGGTTAGGCACAACACTGAAGCTTTCTTT
>.|TRBJ1-1|.|TRBV18
CASSLRVGIEAFF
TGTGCCAGCTCACTGAGGGTCGGCATTGAAGCTTTCTTT
>.|TRBJ2-7|.|TRBV5-4
CASSFRGSYEQYF
TGTGCCAGCAGCTTCAGGGGCTCCTACGAGCAGTACTTC
>.|TRBJ2-3|.|TRBV14
CASSPSGLSSTDTQYF
TGTGCCAGCAGCCCCTCAGGGCTGTCTAGCACAGATACGCAGTATTTT
>once|TRBJ2-5|TRBD2|TRBV19
CASSIAAGLAGGETQYF
TGTGCCAGTAGTATAGCCGCGGGACTAGCGGGTGGAGAGACCCAGTACTTC
>.|TRBJ2-1|TRBD1|TRBV27
CASGVGQGAYNEQFF
TGTGCCAGCGGGGTGGGACAGGGAGCCTACAATGAGCAGTTCTTC
>.|TRBJ1-5|.|TRBV6-1
CASSDRPGRDSNQPQHF
TGTGCCAGCAGTGACCGCCCGGGAAGAGATAGCAATCAGCCCCAGCATTTT
>.|TRBJ1-2|TRBD1|TRBV19
CASRNRGPDYGYTF
TGTGCCAGTAGAAACAGGGGGCCGGACTATGGCTACACCTTC
>.|TRBJ1-5|.|TRBV6-1
CASSDGGNNQPQHF
TGTGCCAGCAGTGACGGGGGTAACAATCAGCCCCAGCATTTT
>.|TRBJ1-6|.|TRBV6-2/TRBV6-3
CASSYSRTENSPLHF
TGTGCCAGCAGTTACTCGAGGACAGAGAATTCACCCCTCCACTTT
>.|TRBJ2-7|TRBD1|TRBV28
CASSLGQGYEQYF
TGTGCCAGCAGCCTTGGACAGGGCTACGAGCAGTACTTC
>.|TRBJ1-5|.|TRBV2
CASKADSNSNQPQHF
TGTGCCAGCAAAGCGGACAGCAATAGCAATCAGCCCCAGCATTTT
>.|TRBJ1-4|TRBD1|TRBV6-1
CASSEGQGYREKLFF
TGTGCCAGCAGTGAGGGACAGGGGTATCGTGAAAAACTGTTTTTT
>.|TRBJ2-7|.|TRBV14
CASSQENRVYEQYF
TGTGCCAGCAGCCAAGAAAACCGGGTCTACGAGCAGTACTTC
>.|TRBJ1-1|TRBD1|TRBV5-1
CASSNGQGTEAFF
TGCGCCAGCAGCAACGGACAGGGGACTGAAGCTTTCTTT
>.|TRBJ2-2|.|TRBV9
CASSPWDINTGELFF
TGTGCCAGCAGCCCCTGGGACATCAACACCGGGGAGCTGTTTTTT